The next 5 T cell receptor beta chains were all read from a single sample in a study of T cells in localized non-small cell lung cancer. Produced via immunoSEQ multiplex PCR; TCRdb's table is partial and in-frame only. The repertoire holds approximately 31,000 clones, with about 89% as singletons. The specimen comprised peripheral blood, sampled before any cancer treatment. The source is a female donor aged 60 or older with stage I lung adenocarcinoma.

The J gene is TRBJ1-2, the V gene TRBV28; D remains ambiguous. With 2 bases removed from V and 7 bases from J, the gap between germline ends came to 14 bases. Germline-derived CDR1 and CDR2 are MDHEN and SYDVKM. This CDR3 is built from 14 residues. This CDR3 reads CASSLAGEYGGYTF. In DNA, the CDR3 is TGTGCCAGCAGTTTAGCAGGAGAATACGGTGGCTACACCTTC.

The V and J genes are TRBV4-3 and TRBJ2-2; TRBD1 might be the D (6 bases). V was pared by 0 bases and J by 8 bases, with 16 bases between. CDR3 length: 16 amino acids. CDR1 and CDR2 (germline): LGHNA, YSLEER. DNA for the CDR3: TGCGCCAGCAGCCAAGAATATTTCAGGGGTCAAGGGGAGCTGTTTTTT. This sequence encodes CASSQEYFRGQGELFF.

This clone was detected a few times. The chain uses TRBV7-9 and TRBJ1-2; D remains unclear. In germline, CDR1 is SEHNR, CDR2 FQNEAQ (reference sequence). Trimming left V 3 bases short and J 13 bases short, with 15 bases between. The CDR3 extends over 12 amino acids. In nucleotides, the CDR3 is TGTGCCAGCAGCTTGAGTAGGGAGGGTTTCACCTTC. It codes for CASSLSREGFTF. Looking up the rest from reference TRBV7-9 and TRBJ1-2 gives the full variable domain: DTGVSQNPRHKITKRGQNVTFRCDPISEHNRLYWYRQTLGQGPEFLTYFQNEAQLEKSRLLSDRFSAERPKGSFSTLEIQRTEQGDSAMYLCASSLSREGFTFGSGTRLTVV.

A single count supports this clone. The chain couples TRBV9 to TRBJ2-2, with TRBD1 as a possible D gene (5 bases). Germline CDR1 reads SGDLS; CDR2 reads YYNGEE. This CDR3 is 15 amino acids long. V was shortened by 0 bases and J by 2 bases, with 8 bases between the two germline ends. In nucleotides, the CDR3 is TGTGCCAGCAGCGTAGGGGGCACAAACACCGGGGAGCTGTTTTTT. Translated: CASSVGGTNTGELFF.

This sequence joins TRBV19 and TRBJ2-5; TRBD2 matches at 16 bases. The CDR3 totals 18 residues. Germline assignment: CDR1 LNHDA and CDR2 SQIVND (reference sequence). V was pared by 5 bases and J by 3 bases, with 9 bases of the junction left unmatched. The CDR3 reads CASSAGLAGGRLEETQYF. CDR3 sequence (DNA): TGTGCCAGTAGTGCGGGACTAGCGGGAGGGAGGTTGGAAGAGACCCAGTACTTC.